The table lists the clone carrying this TCR beta chain with many counts. Its specificity is not known. Treatment was busulfan-fludarabine conditioning, a marrow graft, and cyclophosphamide on days +3 and +4. This entry belongs to a study of T cells after posttransplantation cyclophosphamide. Whole-study findings and limits: After PTCy, TRB diversity resembled that of CNI/methotrexate controls. Tissue-infiltrating T cells from skin or gut overlapped little with blood T cells.

The assay was immunoSEQ multiplex PCR, and TCRdb's table has in-frame clones only and misses some. Observed in the sample are about 14,000 clones, none of them singletons. The V gene end was trimmed by 6 bases and the J gene end by 7 bases; junction bases not matched to a gene: 16. Germline CDR1 is MRHNA and CDR2 is SNTAGT. This CDR3 contains 16 residues. The sample was PBMCs, taken around 1,200 days after allogeneic stem cell transplant with posttransplant cyclophosphamide. The receptor was derived from a female patient aged 40-50 years who received an allogeneic stem cell transplant from a related donor, was CMV-positive, and had no GVHD. The T cells may partly be graft donor cells. J is TRBJ1-2 and V is TRBV6-4; TRBD1 aligns across 8 bases. The CDR3 spells CASSAYVGQGAPGYTF. The CDR3 coding sequence is TGTGCCAGCAGCGCCTACGTGGGGCAGGGGGCGCCTGGCTACACCTTC.